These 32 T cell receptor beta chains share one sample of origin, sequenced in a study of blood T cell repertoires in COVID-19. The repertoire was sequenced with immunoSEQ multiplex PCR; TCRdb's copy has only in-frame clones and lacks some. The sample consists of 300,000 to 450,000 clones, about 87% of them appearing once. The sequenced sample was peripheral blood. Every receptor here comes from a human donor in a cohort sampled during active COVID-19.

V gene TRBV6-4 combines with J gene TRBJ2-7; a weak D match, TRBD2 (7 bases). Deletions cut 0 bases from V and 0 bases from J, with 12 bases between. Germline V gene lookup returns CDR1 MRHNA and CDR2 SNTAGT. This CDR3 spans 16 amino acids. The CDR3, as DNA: TGTGCCAGCAGTGACTCGGGGGGGCCCAGCTCCTACGAGCAGTACTTC. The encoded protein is CASSDSGGPSSYEQYF.

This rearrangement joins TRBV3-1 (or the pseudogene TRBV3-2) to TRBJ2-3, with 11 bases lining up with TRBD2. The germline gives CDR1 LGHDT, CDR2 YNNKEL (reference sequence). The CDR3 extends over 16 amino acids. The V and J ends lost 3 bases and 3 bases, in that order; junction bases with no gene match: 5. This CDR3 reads CASSHRLAGGTDTQYF. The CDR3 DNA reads TGTGCCAGCAGCCATCGATTAGCGGGAGGGACAGATACGCAGTATTTT.

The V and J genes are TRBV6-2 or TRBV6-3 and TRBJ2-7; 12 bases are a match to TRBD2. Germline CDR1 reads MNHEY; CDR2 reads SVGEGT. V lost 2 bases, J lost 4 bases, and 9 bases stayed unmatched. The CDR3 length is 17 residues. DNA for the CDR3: TGTGCCAGCAGTTACCCAAGACTAGCGGGGGCCCGATACGAGCAGTACTTC. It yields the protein CASSYPRLAGARYEQYF.

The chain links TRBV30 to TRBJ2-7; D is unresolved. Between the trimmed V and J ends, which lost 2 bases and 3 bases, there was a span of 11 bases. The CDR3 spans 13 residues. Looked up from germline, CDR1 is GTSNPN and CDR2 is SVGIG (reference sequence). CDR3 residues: CAWSQAIGYEQYF. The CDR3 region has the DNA TGTGCCTGGAGTCAAGCGATAGGCTACGAGCAGTACTTC.

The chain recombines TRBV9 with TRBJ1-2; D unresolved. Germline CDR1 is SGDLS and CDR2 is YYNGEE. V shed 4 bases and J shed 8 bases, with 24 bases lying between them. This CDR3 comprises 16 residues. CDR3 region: CASSPNLRASPGGYTF. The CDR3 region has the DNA TGTGCCAGCAGCCCAAACCTCCGGGCATCGCCGGGAGGCTACACCTTC.

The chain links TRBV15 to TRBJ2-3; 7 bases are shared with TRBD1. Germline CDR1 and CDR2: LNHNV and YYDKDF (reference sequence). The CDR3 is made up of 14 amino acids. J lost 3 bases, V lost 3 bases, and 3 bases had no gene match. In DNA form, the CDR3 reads TGTGCCACCAGCAGCCGGGACAGTACAGATACGCAGTATTTT. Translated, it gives CATSSRDSTDTQYF.

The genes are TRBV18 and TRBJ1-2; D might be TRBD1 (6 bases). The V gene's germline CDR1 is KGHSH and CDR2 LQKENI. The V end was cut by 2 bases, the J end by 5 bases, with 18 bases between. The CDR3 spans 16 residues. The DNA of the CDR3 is TGTGCCAGCTCACCATCAGGACAGTACGGGGCGTATGGCTACACCTTC. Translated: CASSPSGQYGAYGYTF. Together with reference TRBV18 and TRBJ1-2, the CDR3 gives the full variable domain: NAGVMQNPRHLVRRRGQEARLRCSPMKGHSHVYWYRQLPEEGLKFMVYLQKENIIDESGMPKERFSAEFPKEGPSILRIQQVVRGDSAAYFCASSPSGQYGAYGYTFGSGTRLTVV.

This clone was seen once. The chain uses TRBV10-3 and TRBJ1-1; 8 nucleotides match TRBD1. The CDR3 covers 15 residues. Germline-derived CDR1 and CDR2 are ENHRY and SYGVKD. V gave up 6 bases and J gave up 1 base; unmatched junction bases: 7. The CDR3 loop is CAISESDRGNTEAFF. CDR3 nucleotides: TGTGCCATCAGCGAATCCGACAGGGGGAACACTGAAGCTTTCTTT.

CDR3 sequence: CASSLDLQGFSYEQYF. In nucleotides, the CDR3 is TGTGCCAGCAGCTTAGATCTTCAGGGATTCTCCTACGAGCAGTACTTC. This chain connects TRBV11-2 to TRBJ2-7, with D perhaps TRBD1 (5 bases). Trimming took 0 bases from V and 0 from J, leaving 12 bases between them. The germline gives CDR1 SGHAT, CDR2 FQNNGV. The CDR3 has 16 residues.

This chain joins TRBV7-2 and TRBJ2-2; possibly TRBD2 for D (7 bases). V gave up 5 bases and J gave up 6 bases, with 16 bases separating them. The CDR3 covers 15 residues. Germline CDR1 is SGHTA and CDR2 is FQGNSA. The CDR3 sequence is CASSLSRGGAGELFF. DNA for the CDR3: TGTGCCAGCAGCCTCTCCCGAGGGGGGGCCGGGGAGCTGTTTTTT.

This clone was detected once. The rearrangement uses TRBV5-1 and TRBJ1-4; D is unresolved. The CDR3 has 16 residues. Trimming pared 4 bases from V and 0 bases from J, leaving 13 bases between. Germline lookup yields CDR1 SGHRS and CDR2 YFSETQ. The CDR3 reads CASSQGGGATNEKLFF. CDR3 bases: TGCGCCAGCAGCCAAGGCGGCGGGGCAACTAATGAAAAACTGTTTTTT.

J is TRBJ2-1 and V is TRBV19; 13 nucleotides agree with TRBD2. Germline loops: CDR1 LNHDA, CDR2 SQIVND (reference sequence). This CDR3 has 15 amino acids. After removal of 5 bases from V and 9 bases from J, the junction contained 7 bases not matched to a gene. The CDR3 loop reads CASSSGLAGEVEQFF. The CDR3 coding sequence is TGTGCCAGTAGTTCAGGACTAGCGGGAGAGGTTGAGCAGTTCTTC.

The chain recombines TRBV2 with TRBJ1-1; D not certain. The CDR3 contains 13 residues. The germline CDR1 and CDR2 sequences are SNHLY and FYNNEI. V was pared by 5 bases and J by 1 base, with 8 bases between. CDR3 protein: CASSNQRNTEAFF. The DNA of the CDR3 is TGTGCCAGCAGTAACCAGCGGAACACTGAAGCTTTCTTT.

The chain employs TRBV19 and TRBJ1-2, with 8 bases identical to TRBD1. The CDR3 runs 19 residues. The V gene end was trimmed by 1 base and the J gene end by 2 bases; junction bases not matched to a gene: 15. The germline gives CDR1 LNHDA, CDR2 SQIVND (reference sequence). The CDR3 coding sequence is TGTGCCAGTAGTATAGTTTTCAGGACAGGGACCTATCTGAACTATGGCTACACCTTC. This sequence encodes CASSIVFRTGTYLNYGYTF.

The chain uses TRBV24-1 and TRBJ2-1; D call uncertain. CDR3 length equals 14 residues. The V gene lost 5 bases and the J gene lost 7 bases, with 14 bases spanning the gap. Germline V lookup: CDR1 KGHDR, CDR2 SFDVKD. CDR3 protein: CATSASASRNEQFF. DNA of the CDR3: TGTGCCACCAGTGCGTCTGCGTCTAGGAATGAGCAGTTCTTC.

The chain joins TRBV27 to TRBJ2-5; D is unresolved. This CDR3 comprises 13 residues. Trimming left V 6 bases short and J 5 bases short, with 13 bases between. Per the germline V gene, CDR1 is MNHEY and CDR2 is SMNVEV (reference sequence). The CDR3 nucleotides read TGTGCCAGCAGCCCCTATCCGGGTGAGACCCAGTACTTC. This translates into CASSPYPGETQYF.

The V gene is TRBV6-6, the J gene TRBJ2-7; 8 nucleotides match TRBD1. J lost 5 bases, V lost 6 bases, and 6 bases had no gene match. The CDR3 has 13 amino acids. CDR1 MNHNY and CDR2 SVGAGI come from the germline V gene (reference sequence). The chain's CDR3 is CASRDRDRNEQYF. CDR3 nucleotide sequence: TGTGCCAGCAGGGACAGGGACCGCAACGAGCAGTACTTC.

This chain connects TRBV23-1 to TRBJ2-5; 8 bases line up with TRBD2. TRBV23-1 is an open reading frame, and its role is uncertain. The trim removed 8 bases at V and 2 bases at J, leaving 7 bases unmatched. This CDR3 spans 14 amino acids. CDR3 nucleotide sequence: TGCGCCAGCCGAGCGGGGGAGTTACAAGAGACCCAGTACTTC. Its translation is CASRAGELQETQYF.

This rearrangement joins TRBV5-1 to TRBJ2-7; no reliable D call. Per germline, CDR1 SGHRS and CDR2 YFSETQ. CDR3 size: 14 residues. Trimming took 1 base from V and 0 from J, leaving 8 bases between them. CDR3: CASSLYHSSYEQYF. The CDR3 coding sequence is TGCGCCAGCAGCTTGTATCACAGCTCCTACGAGCAGTACTTC.

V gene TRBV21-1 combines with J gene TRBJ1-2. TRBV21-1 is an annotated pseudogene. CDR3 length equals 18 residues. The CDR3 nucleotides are TGTGCCAGCAGCCTCCCAAGGCCGGGGGAACTATCTAACTATGGCTACACCTTC. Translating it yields CASSLPRPGELSNYGYTF.

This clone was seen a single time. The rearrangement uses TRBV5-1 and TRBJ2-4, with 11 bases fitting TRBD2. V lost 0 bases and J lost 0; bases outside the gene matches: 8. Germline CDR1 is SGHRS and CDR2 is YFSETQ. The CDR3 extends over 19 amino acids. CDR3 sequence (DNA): TGCGCCAGCAGCTTGGTAGCTAGCGGGGGGTCCCTAGCCAAAAACATTCAGTACTTC. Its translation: CASSLVASGGSLAKNIQYF.

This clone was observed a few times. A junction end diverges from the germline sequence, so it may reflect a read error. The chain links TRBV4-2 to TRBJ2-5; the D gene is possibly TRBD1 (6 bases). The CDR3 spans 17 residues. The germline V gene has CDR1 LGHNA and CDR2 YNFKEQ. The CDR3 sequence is CASSQAKMDSLGETQYF. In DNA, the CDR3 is TGTGCCAGCAGTCAAGCTAAGATGGACAGCTTGGGTGAGACCCAGTACTTC.

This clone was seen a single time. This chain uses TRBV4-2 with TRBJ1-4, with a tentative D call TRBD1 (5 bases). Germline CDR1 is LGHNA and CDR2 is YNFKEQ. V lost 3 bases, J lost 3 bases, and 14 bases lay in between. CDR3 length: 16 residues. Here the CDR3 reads CASSHLSGAANEKLFF. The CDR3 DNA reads TGTGCCAGCAGCCACCTTAGCGGGGCAGCTAATGAAAAACTGTTTTTT.

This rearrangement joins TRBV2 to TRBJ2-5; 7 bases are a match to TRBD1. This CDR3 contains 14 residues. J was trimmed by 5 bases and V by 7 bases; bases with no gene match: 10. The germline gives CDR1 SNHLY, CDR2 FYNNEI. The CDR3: CASNNQGVGETQYF. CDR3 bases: TGTGCCAGCAATAACCAGGGGGTAGGCGAGACCCAGTACTTC.

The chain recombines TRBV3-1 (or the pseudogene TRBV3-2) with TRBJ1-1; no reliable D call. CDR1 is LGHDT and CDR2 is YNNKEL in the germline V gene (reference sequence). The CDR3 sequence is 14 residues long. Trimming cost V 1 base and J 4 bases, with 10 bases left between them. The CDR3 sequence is CASSQAWRSTEAFF. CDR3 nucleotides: TGTGCCAGCAGCCAAGCATGGAGGAGCACTGAAGCTTTCTTT.

CDR3 DNA sequence: TGTGCCAGCAGTTTGAGGTCTGAGGCGGATACGCAGTATTTT. It yields the protein CASSLRSEADTQYF. The rearrangement uses TRBV27 and TRBJ2-3; D not certain. V gave up 3 bases and J gave up 6 bases, with 13 bases separating them. Germline V gene sequence: CDR1 MNHEY, CDR2 SMNVEV (reference sequence). There are 14 residues in the CDR3.

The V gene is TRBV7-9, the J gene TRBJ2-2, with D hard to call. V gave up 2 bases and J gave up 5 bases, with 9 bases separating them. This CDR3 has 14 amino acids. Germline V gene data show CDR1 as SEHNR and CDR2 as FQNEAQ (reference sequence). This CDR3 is CASSLTQQTGELFF. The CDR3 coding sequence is TGTGCCAGCAGCTTAACACAGCAAACCGGGGAGCTGTTTTTT.

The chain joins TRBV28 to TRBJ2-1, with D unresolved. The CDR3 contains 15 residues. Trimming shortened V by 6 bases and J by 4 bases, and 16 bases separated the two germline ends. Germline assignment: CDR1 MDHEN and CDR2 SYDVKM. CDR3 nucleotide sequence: TGTGCCAGCAGAGCTCTTGGCGTGAGGTACAATGAGCAGTTCTTC. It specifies CASRALGVRYNEQFF.

The CDR3 here is CASSTGLYQPQHF. The CDR3 region has the DNA TGTGCCAGCAGTACCGGTCTCTATCAGCCCCAGCATTTT. The V call is TRBV6-5, the J call TRBJ1-5; no definite D call. The germline gives CDR1 MNHEY, CDR2 SVGAGI. V lost 5 bases and J 5 bases, leaving 10 bases between the germline ends. CDR3 length: 13 residues.

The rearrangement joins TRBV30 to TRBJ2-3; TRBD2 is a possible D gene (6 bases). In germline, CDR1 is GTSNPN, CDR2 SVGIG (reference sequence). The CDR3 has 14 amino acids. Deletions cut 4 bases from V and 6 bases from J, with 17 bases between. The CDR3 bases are TGTGCCTGGACCTGGGGCGGGACGGGGGATACGCAGTATTTT. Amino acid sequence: CAWTWGGTGDTQYF.

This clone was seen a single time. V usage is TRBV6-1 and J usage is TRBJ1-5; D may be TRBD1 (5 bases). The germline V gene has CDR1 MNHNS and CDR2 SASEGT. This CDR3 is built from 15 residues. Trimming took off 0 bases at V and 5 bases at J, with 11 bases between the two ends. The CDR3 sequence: CASSEALDSYQPQHF. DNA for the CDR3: TGTGCCAGCAGTGAAGCGTTAGACAGTTATCAGCCCCAGCATTTT.

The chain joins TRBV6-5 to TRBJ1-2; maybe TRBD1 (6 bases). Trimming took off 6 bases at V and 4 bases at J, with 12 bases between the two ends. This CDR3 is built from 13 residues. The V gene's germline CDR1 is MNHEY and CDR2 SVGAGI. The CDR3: CASRRDISYGYTF. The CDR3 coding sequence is TGTGCCAGCAGGAGGGACATCAGCTATGGCTACACCTTC.